Below are 12 T cell receptor beta chains sequenced from a single sample in a study of cytomegalovirus exposure and HLA in healthy donors. The PCR used 60 Vbeta and 13 Jbeta primers. Using immunoSEQ multiplex PCR, the repertoire was profiled, and TCRdb retains in-frame clones only, with some absent. The sample consists of about 180,000 clones, approximately 81% of them appearing once. The sample comprised PBMCs. The receptors come from a man aged 25 to 45 in good health and CMV-seronegative.

The chain links TRBV6-1 to TRBJ2-6, with D maybe TRBD1 (5 bases). Trimming cost V 4 bases and J 2 bases, with 6 bases left between them. CDR3 length equals 14 residues. CDR1 and CDR2 (germline): MNHNS, SASEGT. The CDR3 DNA reads TGTGCCAGCAGTGCAGGGCCTGGGGCCAACGTCCTGACTTTC. It yields the protein CASSAGPGANVLTF.

This chain uses TRBV19 with TRBJ1-2; no reliable D call. Trimming pared 4 bases from V and 2 bases from J, leaving 8 bases between. The CDR3 runs 13 residues. Germline V gene lookup returns CDR1 LNHDA and CDR2 SQIVND (reference sequence). The CDR3 DNA reads as TGTGCCAGTAGTAGAACAGCCAACTATGGCTACACCTTC. Amino acids: CASSRTANYGYTF.

This clone has just one count. The chain is built from TRBV7-8 and TRBJ1-2; D remains ambiguous. The CDR3 runs 14 residues. Per germline, CDR1 SGHVS and CDR2 FQNEAQ. Between the trimmed V and J ends, which lost 6 bases and 5 bases, there was a span of 16 bases. DNA of the CDR3: TGTGCCAGCAGACCTCGAGGAGCCGCTTATGGCTACACCTTC. It encodes CASRPRGAAYGYTF.

This chain joins TRBV7-8 and TRBJ1-5, with a possible D match to TRBD1 (6 bases). V lost 1 base and J 0 bases, leaving 25 bases between the germline ends. Germline assignment: CDR1 SGHVS and CDR2 FQNEAQ. There are 21 residues in the CDR3. CDR3 protein: CASSLEISDPGARASNQPQHF. The CDR3 region has the DNA TGTGCCAGCAGCTTAGAAATCAGTGATCCAGGGGCGAGGGCTAGCAATCAGCCCCAGCATTTT.

Only one count was recorded for this clone. This chain uses TRBV2 with TRBJ1-2, with TRBD1 identical over 9 bases. This CDR3 has 14 residues. V lost 4 bases, J lost 7 bases, and 7 bases stayed unmatched. Looked up from germline, CDR1 is SNHLY and CDR2 is FYNNEI. DNA of the CDR3: TGTGCCAGCAGTGGAGACAGGGGGGGCACTGGCTACACCTTC. This translates into CASSGDRGGTGYTF.

V is TRBV19 and J is TRBJ1-5; 8 bases are a match to TRBD1. Trimming took 4 bases from V and 6 from J; bases not matched to a gene: 11. Germline CDR1 LNHDA, CDR2 SQIVND (reference sequence). This CDR3 comprises 16 residues. CDR3 nucleotides: TGTGCCAGTAGTAACCCATCAGGGGGCCCTTTTCAGCCCCAGCATTTT. It is translated as CASSNPSGGPFQPQHF.

This clone was observed a handful of times. The chain joins TRBV28 to TRBJ2-1; 7 bases fit TRBD2. This CDR3 has 14 residues. V dropped 8 bases and J dropped 6; count of bases not matched to a gene: 10. Germline CDR1 MDHEN, CDR2 SYDVKM. CDR3 sequence: CASGRGAGRNEQFF. CDR3 sequence (DNA): TGTGCCAGCGGGAGGGGCGCAGGTCGCAATGAGCAGTTCTTC.

This clone came up a few times. The chain recombines TRBV6-1 with TRBJ2-7; a weak D match, TRBD1 (5 bases). Germline CDR1 reads MNHNS; CDR2 reads SASEGT. Trimming took 8 bases from V and 0 from J, leaving 17 bases between them. This CDR3 region has 15 residues. CDR3 in amino acids: CASSPVYRSSYEQYF. CDR3 nucleotides: TGTGCCAGCTCCCCAGTTTACAGGTCCTCCTACGAGCAGTACTTC.

This chain uses TRBV18 with TRBJ1-2; D call uncertain. With 5 bases removed from V and 3 bases from J, the gap between germline ends came to 7 bases. The length of the CDR3 is 12 residues. The germline gives CDR1 KGHSH, CDR2 LQKENI. The CDR3 DNA sequence: TGTGCCAGCTCAGAGCGTTACTATGGCTACACCTTC. Translating it yields CASSERYYGYTF.

This chain uses TRBV5-1 with TRBJ2-7; TRBD2 agrees at 10 bases. Germline assignment: CDR1 SGHRS and CDR2 YFSETQ. CDR3 length: 14 residues. J gave up 2 bases and V 4 bases, and 3 bases lay outside the gene matches. CDR3 loop: CASSAGLAAYEQYF. The CDR3 nucleotides are TGCGCCAGCAGCGCCGGACTAGCGGCCTACGAGCAGTACTTC.

The chain carries TRBV7-8 and TRBJ2-1; 13 nucleotides align to TRBD2. V dropped 4 bases and J dropped 8; count of bases not matched to a gene: 14. Looked up from germline, CDR1 is SGHVS and CDR2 is FQNEAQ. CDR3 length: 18 residues. The CDR3 sequence: CASSWQRTSGGHGDEQFF. CDR3 coding DNA: TGTGCCAGCAGCTGGCAACGGACTAGCGGGGGACATGGGGATGAGCAGTTCTTC.

The CDR3 protein is CASSLGGHTDTQYF. CDR3 sequence (DNA): TGTGCCAGCAGCTTGGGGGGACATACAGATACGCAGTATTTT. V gene TRBV5-6 combines with J gene TRBJ2-3; tentative D call: TRBD1 (6 bases). Trimming removed 0 bases from V and 3 bases from J, with 8 bases in between. Germline assignment: CDR1 SGHDT and CDR2 YYEEEE. The CDR3 contains 14 residues.